What follows are 24 T cell receptor beta chains derived from one specimen sequenced in a study of T cells in Graves' hyperthyroidism and ophthalmopathy. It was RNA transcripts that yielded the amplified TCR beta CDR3 regions. When the TCR CDR3 underwent first-round RT-PCR, the HTBI primer set was used. MiXCR, applied by TCRdb to the multiplex PCR reads, yields one record per CDR3 protein. The data show under 300,000 distinct CDR3 sequences, with less than 30% seen just once and approximately 30% held by the top ten. The sample consisted of blood. The receptor set was obtained from a man in his forties with Graves' hyperthyroidism that later progressed to Graves' ophthalmopathy.

The chain employs TRBV6-2 or TRBV6-3 and TRBJ1-1, with D possibly being TRBD1 (6 bases). This CDR3 has 11 amino acids. Germline V gene data show CDR1 as MNHEY and CDR2 as SVGEGT. The V end lost 2 bases, the J end lost 9 bases, and 7 bases lay between the germline ends. The CDR3 region has the DNA TGTGCCAGCAGTTACGGGGGGCAAGCTTTCTTT. Residues: CASSYGGQAFF.

This clonotype was counted many times. The chain couples TRBV24-1 to TRBJ1-1, with 7 positions matching TRBD1. Germline V gene lookup returns CDR1 KGHDR and CDR2 SFDVKD. This CDR3 spans 19 amino acids. Losses at the gene ends were 0 bases for V and 1 base for J; bases not matched to a gene: 13. Here the CDR3 DNA reads TGTGCCACCAGTGATTTGGGGGCCGATAGGGGGCAGGGGAACACTGAAGCTTTCTTT. It translates to CATSDLGADRGQGNTEAFF.

This clonotype was seen many times. The chain is built from TRBV6-5 and TRBJ2-7; 9 bases match TRBD1. Trimming cost V 2 bases and J 3 bases; bases outside gene matches: 5. Germline loops: CDR1 MNHEY, CDR2 SVGAGI. This CDR3 contains 15 residues. The CDR3 is CASSYRDRARYEQYF. The CDR3 nucleotides are TGTGCCAGCAGTTACCGGGACAGGGCACGCTACGAGCAGTACTTC.

This clonotype was seen at least ten times. The rearrangement uses TRBV30 and TRBJ1-1; no firm D call. V shed 0 bases and J shed 0 bases, with 11 bases lying between them. CDR3 length equals 15 residues. Germline CDR1 and CDR2: GTSNPN and SVGIG (reference sequence). CDR3 in DNA: TGTGCCTGGAGTGTATGGAAAGGCATGAACACTGAAGCTTTCTTT. It yields the protein CAWSVWKGMNTEAFF.

The chain has TRBV7-2 and TRBJ2-7; no clear D. The CDR3 consists of 11 residues. CDR1 and CDR2 (germline): SGHTA, FQGNSA. Trimming left V 5 bases short and J 4 bases short, with 6 bases between. The chain's CDR3 is CASSIAYEQYF. The CDR3 DNA reads TGTGCCAGCAGCATTGCATACGAGCAGTACTTC. Filled out from reference TRBV7-2 and TRBJ2-7, the complete variable domain reads GAGVSQSPSNKVTEKGKDVELRCDPISGHTALYWYRQSLGQGLEFLIYFQGNSAPDKSGLPSDRFSAERTGGSVSTLTIQRTQQEDSAVYLCASSIAYEQYFGPGTRLTVT.

There are many counts of this clonotype. This chain uses TRBV7-9 with TRBJ1-1, with D unclear. This CDR3 region has 15 residues. Per the germline V gene, CDR1 is SEHNR and CDR2 is FQNEAQ (reference sequence). The V end was cut by 0 bases, the J end by 0 bases, with 8 bases between. Here the CDR3 DNA reads TGTGCCAGCAGCTTAGCCTCATGGATGAACACTGAAGCTTTCTTT. It is translated as CASSLASWMNTEAFF. Full variable domain (outside the CDR3, taken from reference TRBV7-9 and TRBJ1-1): DTGVSQNPRHKITKRGQNVTFRCDPISEHNRLYWYRQTLGQGPEFLTYFQNEAQLEKSRLLSDRFSAERPKGSFSTLEIQRTEQGDSAMYLCASSLASWMNTEAFFGQGTRLTVV.

This clonotype was found many times. The V gene is TRBV3-2, the J gene TRBJ2-7; the table names TRBD2, a call not compared with the DNA. TRBV3-2 is described as a pseudogene. The CDR3 totals 14 residues. The CDR3: CASSHGASSYEQYF. CDR3 DNA sequence: TGTGCCAGCAGCCATGGGGCCTCCTCCTACGAGCAGTACTTC.

This clonotype was recorded at least ten times. V gene TRBV4-1 combines with J gene TRBJ1-2; the D gene is possibly TRBD1 (6 bases). CDR1 is MGHRA, CDR2 YSYEKL, per germline. The CDR3 loop spans 16 amino acids. V was trimmed by 0 bases and J by 5 bases, leaving 16 bases between them. CDR3 coding DNA: TGCGCCAGCAGCCAAGAGGTCGGACAGATTGTTTATGGCTACACCTTC. It translates to CASSQEVGQIVYGYTF.

The chain couples TRBV6-1 to TRBJ2-2, with 11 bases aligning to TRBD1. Germline values: CDR1 MNHNS, CDR2 SASEGT. V was pared by 5 bases and J by 8 bases, with 7 bases of the junction left unmatched. The length of the CDR3 is 15 residues. CDR3 residues: CASSLGQGAAGELFF. For the CDR3, the DNA is TGTGCCAGCAGTCTAGGACAGGGGGCGGCAGGGGAGCTGTTTTTT.

This clonotype was counted many times. This chain connects TRBV24-1 to TRBJ2-7; D is unresolved. Germline CDR1 KGHDR, CDR2 SFDVKD. The CDR3 consists of 12 residues. Trimming took off 4 bases at V and 6 bases at J, with 9 bases between the two ends. The CDR3 protein is CATSDTSREQYF. The CDR3 nucleotides read TGTGCCACCAGTGACACTTCGCGCGAGCAGTACTTC.

This clonotype was detected many times. The gene calls are TRBV10-3 and TRBJ1-1; D ambiguous. The germline gives CDR1 ENHRY, CDR2 SYGVKD. The CDR3 is 15 residues long. V was pared by 0 bases and J by 3 bases, with 11 bases between. The CDR3: CAISESMEGDTEAFF. The CDR3 DNA follows: TGTGCCATCAGTGAGTCGATGGAGGGAGACACTGAAGCTTTCTTT.

This chain connects TRBV20-1 to TRBJ1-2; no reliable D call. The CDR3 is 14 amino acids. Germline lookup yields CDR1 DFQATT and CDR2 SNEGSKA (reference sequence). Trimming pared 2 bases from V and 1 base from J, leaving 11 bases between. For the CDR3, the DNA is TGCAGTGCTAGACGGGCGGCCAATAACTATGGCTACACCTTC. Amino acid sequence: CSARRAANNYGYTF.

V and J are TRBV10-3 and TRBJ1-6; tentative D call: TRBD1 (6 bases). The CDR3 is made up of 14 amino acids. V lost 6 bases, J lost 6 bases, and 12 bases lay in between. Germline lookup yields CDR1 ENHRY and CDR2 SYGVKD. CDR3 bases: TGTGCCATCAGCCCAGAGGACAGTAATTCACCCCTCCACTTT. Protein: CAISPEDSNSPLHF.

This clonotype was detected only a few times. The rearrangement uses TRBV9 and TRBJ2-2; a possible D gene is TRBD2 (7 bases). The germline V gene has CDR1 SGDLS and CDR2 YYNGEE. Trimming pared 0 bases from V and 2 bases from J, leaving 17 bases between. The CDR3 extends over 18 amino acids. The chain's CDR3 is CASSVAEFRGGNTGELFF. CDR3 nucleotides: TGTGCCAGCAGCGTAGCGGAATTTAGGGGGGGAAACACCGGGGAGCTGTTTTTT.

The V and J genes are TRBV10-3 and TRBJ2-7; 15 nucleotides match TRBD2. Germline V gene data show CDR1 as ENHRY and CDR2 as SYGVKD. Trimming cost V 6 bases and J 1 base; bases outside gene matches: 4. The CDR3 has 16 amino acids. The CDR3 loop reads CAIRGTSGRSSYEQYF. CDR3 DNA sequence: TGTGCCATCAGAGGGACTAGCGGGAGGTCGTCCTACGAGCAGTACTTC.

This clonotype came up many times. The genes are TRBV19 and TRBJ2-5, with no clear D. This CDR3 comprises 16 residues. The V and J ends lost 5 bases and 1 base respectively, with 17 bases between them. CDR1 and CDR2 from the germline V gene are LNHDA and SQIVND (reference sequence). CDR3 loop: CASSLGKQPGQETQYF. In DNA form, the CDR3 reads TGTGCCAGTAGTCTGGGGAAACAGCCAGGCCAAGAGACCCAGTACTTC.

In this sample, this clonotype turned up many times. The rearrangement links TRBV19 to TRBJ1-1; D gene ambiguous. CDR3 length: 12 amino acids. Deletions cut 7 bases from V and 0 bases from J, with 6 bases between. Per the germline V gene, CDR1 is LNHDA and CDR2 is SQIVND (reference sequence). This chain's CDR3 is CASINLNTEAFF. DNA of the CDR3: TGTGCCAGTATTAACCTGAACACTGAAGCTTTCTTT.

This clonotype was counted ten times or more. This chain joins TRBV9 and TRBJ2-5; D uncertain. V lost 2 bases and J lost 4, with 15 bases in between. The CDR3 covers 15 residues. Germline V lookup: CDR1 SGDLS, CDR2 YYNGEE. The CDR3 DNA reads as TGTGCCAGCAGCGTTCGGAGCAGCGACATAGAGACCCAGTACTTC. As protein: CASSVRSSDIETQYF.

This clonotype showed up many times. This chain connects TRBV3-1 to TRBJ1-5; TRBD1 matches at 7 bases. V shed 1 base and J 6 bases; nucleotides not matched to a gene: 6. The CDR3 is 15 residues long. The germline CDR1 and CDR2 sequences are LGHDT and YNNKEL (reference sequence). The CDR3 bases are TGTGCCAGCAGCCAAGGACAGGGAATCCGTCAGCCCCAGCATTTT. It is translated as CASSQGQGIRQPQHF.

The chain links TRBV7-2 to TRBJ2-5; D unresolved. Deletions cut 4 bases from V and 5 bases from J, with 11 bases between. Per the germline V gene, CDR1 is SGHTA and CDR2 is FQGNSA. This CDR3 is built from 13 residues. CDR3 sequence: CASSWGYTETQYF. CDR3 nucleotides: TGTGCCAGCAGCTGGGGATACACGGAGACCCAGTACTTC.

This clonotype was found many times. This rearrangement joins TRBV30 to TRBJ2-7; possible D gene TRBD2, 5 bases. The V end lost 6 bases, the J end lost 2 bases, and 17 bases lay between the germline ends. Germline loops: CDR1 GTSNPN, CDR2 SVGIG (reference sequence). The CDR3 spans 14 residues. The CDR3 region has the DNA TGTGCCTGCTCTTCGGGAAGAGGGACCTACGAGCAGTACTTC. Protein sequence: CACSSGRGTYEQYF.

The chain links TRBV6-1 to TRBJ2-5; possible D gene TRBD2, 5 bases. The CDR3 extends over 16 amino acids. Germline CDR1 reads MNHNS; CDR2 reads SASEGT. V lost 0 bases, J lost 0 bases, and 11 bases lay in between. This CDR3 is CASSEAVSGYQETQYF. CDR3 DNA sequence: TGTGCCAGCAGTGAAGCGGTTTCGGGGTACCAAGAGACCCAGTACTTC.

This clonotype appeared many times. The genes are TRBV20-1 and TRBJ1-2; D call uncertain. From germline, CDR1 is DFQATT and CDR2 SNEGSKA (reference sequence). The V end was cut by 0 bases, the J end by 7 bases, with 15 bases between. The length of the CDR3 is 14 residues. CDR3 coding DNA: TGCAGTGCTAGAGATTCAGAGGGTTTTGGTGGCTACACCTTC. Translated: CSARDSEGFGGYTF.

This clonotype was detected many times. The junction differs from germline at one of its ends, possibly a read error. V usage is TRBV12-3 or TRBV12-4 and J usage is TRBJ1-5; the D is unclear. CDR3 length equals 14 residues. The CDR3 nucleotides are TGTGCCAGCAGCTTAGGAAATAGCAATCAGCCCCAGCATTTT. Its translation: CASSLGNSNQPQHF.